One and the same sample provided the 26 T cell receptor beta chains below, sequenced in a study of cytomegalovirus exposure and HLA in healthy donors. The data were produced by immunoSEQ multiplex PCR, yet TCRdb's version contains in-frame clones alone and is incomplete. The sample holds a few hundred thousand clones, roughly 90% seen once. The sample was PBMCs. The source of these receptors is a woman aged 18-29 years in good health and CMV-seronegative.

V usage is TRBV28 and J usage is TRBJ2-2, with D possibly being TRBD2 (6 bases). The V end was cut by 4 bases, the J end by 3 bases, with 21 bases between. CDR1 is MDHEN and CDR2 is SYDVKM in the germline V gene. The CDR3 is 18 residues long. The CDR3 loop reads CASSSPGTPGPHTGELFF. In nucleotides, the CDR3 is TGTGCCAGCAGTTCACCGGGGACTCCGGGACCCCACACCGGGGAGCTGTTTTTT.

The rearrangement uses TRBV28 and TRBJ1-2; D may be TRBD1 (6 bases). The CDR3 sequence is 17 residues long. Trimming left V 4 bases short and J 4 bases short, with 22 bases between. From germline, CDR1 is MDHEN and CDR2 SYDVKM. The chain's CDR3 is CASSSRGRGGPIYGYTF. The CDR3 DNA reads TGTGCCAGCAGTTCCCGCGGGCGGGGGGGGCCGATCTATGGCTACACCTTC.

This chain uses TRBV18 with TRBJ1-2; tentatively, D is TRBD1 (5 bases). This CDR3 has 13 residues. Trimming shortened V by 6 bases and J by 3 bases, and 11 bases separated the two germline ends. Germline assignment: CDR1 KGHSH and CDR2 LQKENI. The CDR3, as DNA: TGTGCCAGCTCCCAAGACAGCTACTATGGCTACACCTTC. Translated, it gives CASSQDSYYGYTF.

CDR3 loop: CASSPGQRNEKLFF. CDR3 DNA: TGTGCCAGCAGCCCGGGACAGCGCAATGAAAAACTGTTTTTT. The chain couples TRBV25-1 to TRBJ1-4; 7 bases are a match to TRBD1. Losses at the gene ends were 6 bases for V and 5 bases for J; bases not matched to a gene: 6. Germline-derived CDR1 and CDR2 are MGHDK and SYGVNS. This CDR3 has 14 residues.

The chain joins TRBV7-2 to TRBJ2-3; 7 bases align to TRBD2. Per germline, CDR1 SGHTA and CDR2 FQGNSA. Losses at the gene ends were 4 bases for V and 2 bases for J; bases not matched to a gene: 6. This CDR3 has 15 residues. CDR3 region: CASSSQTSPTDTQYF. As DNA, the CDR3 is TGTGCCAGCAGCTCACAGACTAGCCCCACAGATACGCAGTATTTT.

This sequence joins TRBV4-3 and TRBJ2-3, with no clear D. The CDR3 has 16 amino acids. Trimming took off 1 base at V and 6 bases at J, with 17 bases between the two ends. Germline V lookup: CDR1 LGHNA, CDR2 YSLEER. CDR3 coding DNA: TGCGCCAGCAGCCAAGCCGAAGACTGGAATCGTGATACGCAGTATTTT. This translates into CASSQAEDWNRDTQYF.

The chain employs TRBV29-1 and TRBJ2-1; no clear D. Trimming removed 7 bases at V and 2 bases at J, with 15 bases between. Per the germline V gene, CDR1 is SQVTM and CDR2 is ANQGSEA. The CDR3 is 14 amino acids. The CDR3 DNA sequence: TGCAGCGCCCGACACGTTGGTACCTACAATGAGCAGTTCTTC. Translating it yields CSARHVGTYNEQFF.

The chain employs TRBV5-8 and TRBJ2-7, with 7 positions matching TRBD1. J gave up 3 bases and V 0 bases, and 3 bases lay outside the gene matches. The CDR3 is 14 residues long. Per germline, CDR1 SGHTS and CDR2 YDEGEE. The CDR3 DNA reads TGTGCCAGCAGCTTGGGGACAGGAAACTACGAGCAGTACTTC. Translation gives CASSLGTGNYEQYF. Looking up the rest from reference TRBV5-8 and TRBJ2-7 gives the full variable domain: EAGVTQSPTHLIKTRGQQATLRCSPISGHTSVYWYQQALGLGLQFLLWYDEGEERNRGNFPPRFSGRQFPNYSSELNVNALELEDSALYLCASSLGTGNYEQYFGPGTRLTVT.

This clone was seen just once. The V call is TRBV29-1, the J call TRBJ1-2, with D perhaps matching TRBD1 (5 bases). The ends were cut back, 7 bases at V and 4 bases at J, with 10 bases in the middle. There are 11 residues in the CDR3. The germline V gene encodes CDR1 SQVTM and CDR2 ANQGSEA. The CDR3 DNA reads TGCAGCGGGGGAGGGGCCTATGGCTACACCTTC. It encodes CSGGGAYGYTF.

This chain joins TRBV28 and TRBJ2-1; D gene ambiguous. V was cut by 5 bases and J by 9 bases, with 14 bases left in between. The CDR3 has 13 amino acids. Germline V gene data show CDR1 as MDHEN and CDR2 as SYDVKM. The CDR3 sequence is CASSTLGRSEQFF. DNA for the CDR3: TGTGCCAGCAGTACACTGGGCCGTAGTGAGCAGTTCTTC.

The J gene is TRBJ2-7, the V gene TRBV20-1; D is unclear. Between the trimmed V and J ends, which lost 3 bases and 5 bases, there was a span of 5 bases. The CDR3 spans 10 residues. Germline CDR1 reads DFQATT; CDR2 reads SNEGSKA (reference sequence). The CDR3: CSARYNEQYF. The CDR3 DNA sequence: TGCAGTGCTAGGTACAACGAGCAGTACTTC.

The sample holds a few counts of this clone. V gene TRBV7-2 combines with J gene TRBJ1-1; the match to TRBD1 covers 9 bases. With 2 bases clipped from V and 0 bases from J, the junction kept 10 bases outside the gene matches. CDR3 length equals 18 residues. Germline V lookup: CDR1 SGHTA, CDR2 FQGNSA. CDR3 loop: CASSLSPRDRGMNTEAFF. In DNA form, the CDR3 reads TGTGCCAGCAGCTTAAGCCCCCGAGACAGGGGGATGAACACTGAAGCTTTCTTT.

The chain couples TRBV9 to TRBJ1-4; D perhaps matches TRBD1 (6 bases). This CDR3 has 15 residues. Germline V gene data show CDR1 as SGDLS and CDR2 as YYNGEE. Trimming took 4 bases from V and 0 from J, leaving 10 bases between them. This chain's CDR3 is CASSTQGTTNEKLFF. The DNA for the CDR3 is TGTGCCAGCAGCACGCAGGGGACAACTAATGAAAAACTGTTTTTT.

The chain employs TRBV7-2 and TRBJ1-3; D not resolved. Germline V gives CDR1 SGHTA, CDR2 FQGNSA. The V end was cut by 2 bases, the J end by 0 bases, with 8 bases between. The CDR3 is 15 amino acids. The CDR3 region has the DNA TGTGCCAGCAGCTTAACACCCCTCTCTGGAAACACCATATATTTT. Protein: CASSLTPLSGNTIYF.

The chain carries TRBV29-1 and TRBJ2-2; possibly TRBD1 for D (5 bases). The CDR3 contains 14 residues. Looked up from germline, CDR1 is SQVTM and CDR2 is ANQGSEA. Trimming removed 3 bases from V and 4 bases from J, with 12 bases in between. The CDR3 spells CSVEGRVRTGELFF. The CDR3 DNA is TGCAGCGTTGAGGGCAGGGTACGCACCGGGGAGCTGTTTTTT.

This chain links TRBV5-1 with TRBJ2-5, with D maybe TRBD2 (7 bases). This CDR3 is built from 14 residues. The V gene lost 4 bases and the J gene lost 4 bases, with 14 bases spanning the gap. The germline V gene has CDR1 SGHRS and CDR2 YFSETQ. CDR3 bases: TGCGCCAGCAGCCCGGAAGGGGGGGGAGAGACCCAGTACTTC. Its protein product is CASSPEGGGETQYF.

This sequence joins TRBV30 and TRBJ2-5; D unclear. CDR3 length: 12 amino acids. From germline, CDR1 is GTSNPN and CDR2 SVGIG (reference sequence). V lost 3 bases, J lost 5 bases, and 10 bases lay in between. CDR3 residues: CAWSPSGETQYF. The CDR3 nucleotides are TGTGCCTGGAGCCCCTCCGGGGAGACCCAGTACTTC.

This chain uses TRBV5-6 with TRBJ2-3; TRBD2 matches 10 bases. V lost 4 bases, J lost 0 bases, and 11 bases stayed unmatched. The germline CDR1 and CDR2 sequences are SGHDT and YYEEEE. This CDR3 region has 18 residues. For the CDR3, the DNA is TGTGCCAGCAGCCAAGGACTAGCGGCAATCGCTAGCACAGATACGCAGTATTTT. Its protein is CASSQGLAAIASTDTQYF.

This clone occurred once. V is TRBV2 and J is TRBJ1-5, with TRBD1 as a possible D gene (5 bases). The V gene lost 3 bases and the J gene lost 4 bases, with 10 bases spanning the gap. Germline V gene data show CDR1 as SNHLY and CDR2 as FYNNEI. CDR3 length: 14 amino acids. The CDR3 protein is CASSDGGGNQPQHF. The DNA for the CDR3 is TGTGCCAGCAGTGATGGGGGGGGAAATCAGCCCCAGCATTTT.

The CDR3 spells CASSFGTGATEAFF. CDR3 nucleotide sequence: TGTGCCAGCAGCTTCGGGACAGGGGCCACTGAAGCTTTCTTT. This chain links TRBV11-2 with TRBJ1-1; 10 bases fit TRBD1. CDR3 length: 14 amino acids. The germline CDR1 and CDR2 sequences are SGHAT and FQNNGV. Losses at the gene ends were 3 bases for V and 4 bases for J; bases not matched to a gene: 2.

The chain joins TRBV4-3 to TRBJ2-3, with 11 bases that match TRBD2. Germline-derived CDR1 and CDR2 are LGHNA and YSLEER. With 2 bases clipped from V and 5 bases from J, the junction kept 6 bases outside the gene matches. The CDR3 is made up of 16 amino acids. CDR3 nucleotide sequence: TGCGCCAGCAGCCAACAGACTAGCGGGAATCAAGATACGCAGTATTTT. Residues: CASSQQTSGNQDTQYF.

This clone appeared a single time. The chain combines TRBV27 with TRBJ2-1, with TRBD2 matching 11 bases. Losses at the gene ends were 3 bases for V and 0 bases for J; bases not matched to a gene: 7. The CDR3 contains 18 residues. Germline V gives CDR1 MNHEY, CDR2 SMNVEV (reference sequence). CDR3 residues: CASSFGTSGSSSYNEQFF. In DNA form, the CDR3 reads TGTGCCAGCAGTTTTGGGACTAGCGGCTCAAGCTCCTACAATGAGCAGTTCTTC.

The gene calls are TRBV5-1 and TRBJ1-5; maybe TRBD1 (6 bases). The germline V gene has CDR1 SGHRS and CDR2 YFSETQ. The V end was cut by 4 bases, the J end by 4 bases, with 12 bases between. This CDR3 region has 14 residues. CDR3 DNA sequence: TGCGCCAGCAGCCTCGGACAGACGAATCAGCCCCAGCATTTT. Protein sequence: CASSLGQTNQPQHF.

The genes are TRBV28 and TRBJ2-3; 8 bases match TRBD2. The V segment lost 6 bases and the J segment 6 bases; nucleotides outside the gene matches: 8. CDR1 is MDHEN, CDR2 SYDVKM, per germline. The CDR3 totals 14 residues. This CDR3 reads CASRTGRVLDTQYF. CDR3 bases: TGTGCCAGCAGAACCGGGAGGGTCCTGGATACGCAGTATTTT.

The chain couples TRBV27 to TRBJ2-5, with 7 bases identical to TRBD1. In germline, CDR1 is MNHEY, CDR2 SMNVEV (reference sequence). This CDR3 comprises 14 residues. Losses at the gene ends were 0 bases for V and 9 bases for J; bases not matched to a gene: 7. CDR3 loop: CASSLSRGLPSQYF. The CDR3 DNA follows: TGTGCCAGCAGTTTATCGAGGGGGCTCCCCTCCCAGTACTTC.

The chain has TRBV15 and TRBJ2-1; weak D call: TRBD2 (6 bases). Germline loops: CDR1 LNHNV, CDR2 YYDKDF (reference sequence). V lost 0 bases and J 6 bases, leaving 12 bases between the germline ends. The CDR3 is 15 residues long. CDR3 amino acids: CATSRDGGLGNEQFF. The CDR3 nucleotides read TGTGCCACCAGCAGAGATGGAGGGTTGGGCAATGAGCAGTTCTTC.